This T cell receptor beta chain is drawn from a study of T cells in tuberculosis (dated by TCRdb to the late 2010s). Describing the broader study: To characterize T cells specific for the mycobacterial lipid antigen glucose monomycolate (GMM), the study used CD1B tetramers together with high-throughput TCR immunosequencing. With 9 to 11 people per group, a South African clinical cohort compared IGRA-negative adolescents, IGRA-positive adolescents with latent tuberculosis, and adults with active tuberculosis. PBMC from patients with active tuberculosis were archived either before the start of standard anti-tuberculosis treatment or within 7 days of starting that treatment. Overall study outcomes, separate from this receptor: The smaller NN-distances in active tuberculosis patients were driven in part by shorter CDR3-alpha lengths, while the difference seen for TCR-beta was not statistically significant. Clinical samples were chosen by availability of cryopreserved specimens, and active tuberculosis cases were adults while controls were adolescents. With the diverse GMM-specific repertoire as input, a classifier achieved around 90% accuracy (AUROC 0.75 to 0.95), whereas GEM motif frequencies as input gave 55% to 75% accuracy. Active tuberculosis TCR-alpha repertoires showed smaller mean NN-distances to GMM-specific TCRs than IGRA-negative controls, suggesting clonal expansion of these TCRs.

TCR libraries were generated with the immunoSEQ multiplex PCR assay, using TCR-beta and/or TCR-alpha/delta assays for each sample. The Illumina high-throughput platform was used to sequence the amplified TCR libraries. Processing in the source paper ran as follows. Clustering and dimensionality reduction relied on pairwise TCRdist distances among GMM-specific receptors from T cells that were either sorted ex vivo or expanded in vitro. Each clinical repertoire was assigned a mean NN-distance score, defined as the average TCRdist to the nearest 10% of tetramer-positive reference sequences. GEM TCR motif frequency was calculated as the fraction of unique TCRs that matched known GEM sequences by V/J usage and CDR3 length. Active tuberculosis was classified by linear discriminant analysis with leave-one-out cross-validation, implemented in scikit-learn. This is the immuneACCESS table as TCRdb keeps it, with only in-frame sequences that have V and J called. A part of the clones is gone; compared with another copy, unresolved V genes explain less than half, and the rest is unexplained. V and J calls and clone size are given by that table; D and trimming were obtained from the DNA. This sample gives about 22,000 clones in total; about 85% of them show up just once. The ten biggest clones cover about 16% of the sample.

Notes on this clone: Its antigen remains unidentified. Base qualities were left out, and no much larger clone turns up one base away.

Measured from the cysteine to the phenylalanine, the CDR3 is 15 residues long. Only CDR3 DNA is held: 45 bases, read in frame from base 1. Trimming takes 2 bases off V and 7 bases off J; junction bases not matched to a gene: 13. CDR1 and CDR2 were assigned from the germline V gene (reference sequence) as GTSNPN and SVGIG. The time point label, read with the paper, signifies: new active TB diagnosis, blood taken before or within 7 days of starting treatment. Patients with active tuberculosis were defined as newly diagnosed, HIV-seronegative South African adults aged 18 years or older. Confirmation of active tuberculosis came from positive sputum smear microscopy and/or a positive M. tuberculosis culture. Immunosequencing of unsorted cryopreserved PBMC covered, on average, around 99,000 T cells per clinical donor.

The sequence joins TRBV30 to TRBJ1-1, and TRBD1 matches 7 of the central bases. The sequence was obtained from an adult with tuberculosis. This material consisted of PBMCs, taken at tuberculosis diagnosis. This receptor has the CDR3 CAWSPPFKGAGEAFF. The nucleotide sequence reads TGTGCCTGGAGTCCCCCTTTTAAGGGGGCGGGTGAAGCTTTCTTT. The entire variable domain, with the stretches around the CDR3 drawn from the reference TRBV30 and TRBJ1-1 proteins, is SQTIHQWPATLVQPVGSPLSLECTVEGTSNPNLYWYRQAAGRGLQLLFYSVGIGQISSEVPQNLSASRPQDRQFILSSKKLLLSDSGFYLCAWSPPFKGAGEAFFGQGTRLTVV.